This T cell receptor (beta chain) appears in the sequencing data of a study of T cell changes during pregnancy in multiple sclerosis. The assay was immunoSEQ multiplex PCR, and TCRdb's table has in-frame clones only and misses some. This table has approximately 99,000 clones, 90% appearing once. CDR1 is MGHRA, CDR2 YSYEKL, per germline. With 0 bases removed from V and 2 bases from J, the gap between germline ends came to 8 bases. This CDR3 contains 14 residues. The specimen was peripheral blood, collected in the second trimester of pregnancy. This chain links TRBV4-1 with TRBJ2-7; no firm D call. The sequence came from a female donor in good health, enrolled as a control in a pregnancy study. The CDR3 loop is CASSQDKAAYEQYF. The CDR3 bases are TGCGCCAGCAGCCAAGATAAGGCGGCCTACGAGCAGTACTTC.